This T cell receptor (beta chain) appears in the sequencing data of a study of T cell repertoires in cytomegalovirus infection. Study-level background: Public TCR beta signatures provided an indication of both CMV infection and a matching HLA type.

TCRdb processed the reads anew with MiXCR; each CDR3 protein has one entry. The sample consists of over 250,000 distinct CDR3 sequences, 20% to 25% of them appearing once. Comment on this clonotype: Its specificity is not known.

Trimming pared 6 bases from V and 3 bases from J, leaving 15 bases between. CDR3 length: 14 amino acids. CDR1 MNHEY and CDR2 SVGEGT come from the germline V gene. The clonotype originates from a human donor in good health (CMV status not recorded). Some clones in this sample may be carry-over from other donors' samples. The material was cultured PBMCs, obtained from culture after CMV antigen stimulation. The V gene is TRBV6-2 or TRBV6-3, the J gene TRBJ2-7, with D maybe TRBD2 (5 bases). In DNA, the CDR3 is TGTGCCAGCAGCCCAAGCGGAGTCGGCTACGAGCAGTACTTC. It encodes CASSPSGVGYEQYF.